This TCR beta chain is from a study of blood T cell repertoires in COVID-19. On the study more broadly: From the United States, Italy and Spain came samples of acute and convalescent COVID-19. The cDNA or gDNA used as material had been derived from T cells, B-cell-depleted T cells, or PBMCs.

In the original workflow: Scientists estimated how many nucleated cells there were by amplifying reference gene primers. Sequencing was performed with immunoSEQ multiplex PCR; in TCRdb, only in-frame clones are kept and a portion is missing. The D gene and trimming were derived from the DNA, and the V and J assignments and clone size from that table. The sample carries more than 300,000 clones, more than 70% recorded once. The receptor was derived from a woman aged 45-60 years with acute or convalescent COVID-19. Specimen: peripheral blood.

The CDR3 DNA reads as TGTGCCAGCAGCTCCCTGGGGGGTGAAGCTTTCTTT. Translation: CASSSLGGEAFF. The chain recombines TRBV6-5 with TRBJ1-1; tentatively, D is TRBD1 (5 bases). The CDR3 has 12 amino acids. Trimming removed 6 bases from V and 7 bases from J, with 12 bases in between. Germline CDR1 and CDR2: MNHEY and SVGAGI.